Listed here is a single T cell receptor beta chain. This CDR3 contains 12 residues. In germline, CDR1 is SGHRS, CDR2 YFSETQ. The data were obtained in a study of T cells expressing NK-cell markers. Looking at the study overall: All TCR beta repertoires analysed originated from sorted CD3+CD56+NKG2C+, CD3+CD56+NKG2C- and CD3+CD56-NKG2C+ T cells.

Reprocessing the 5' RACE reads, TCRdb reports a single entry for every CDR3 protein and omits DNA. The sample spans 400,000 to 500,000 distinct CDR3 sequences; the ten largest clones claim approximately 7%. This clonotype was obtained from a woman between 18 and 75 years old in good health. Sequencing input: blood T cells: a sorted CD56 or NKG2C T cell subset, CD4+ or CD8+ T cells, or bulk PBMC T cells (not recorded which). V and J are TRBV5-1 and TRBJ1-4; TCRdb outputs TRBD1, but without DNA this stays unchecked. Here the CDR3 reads CASSDRPEKLFF.